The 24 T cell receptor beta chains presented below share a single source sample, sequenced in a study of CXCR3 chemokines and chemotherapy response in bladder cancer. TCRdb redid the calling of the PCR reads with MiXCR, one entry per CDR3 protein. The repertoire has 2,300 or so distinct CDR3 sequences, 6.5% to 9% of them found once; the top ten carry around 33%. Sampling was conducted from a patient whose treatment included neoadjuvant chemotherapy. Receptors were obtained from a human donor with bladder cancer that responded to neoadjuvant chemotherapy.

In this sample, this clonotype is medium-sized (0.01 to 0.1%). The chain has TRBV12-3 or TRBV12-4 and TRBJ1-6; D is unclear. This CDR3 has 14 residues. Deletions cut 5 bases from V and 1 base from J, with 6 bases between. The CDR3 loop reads CASSLRSYNSPLHF. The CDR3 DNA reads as TGTGCCAGCAGTCTCCGGTCCTATAATTCACCCCTCCACTTT.

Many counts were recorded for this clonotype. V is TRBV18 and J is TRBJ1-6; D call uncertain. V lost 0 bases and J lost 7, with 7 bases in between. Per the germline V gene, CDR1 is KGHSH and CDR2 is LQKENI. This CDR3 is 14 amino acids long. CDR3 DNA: TGTGCCAGCTCACCACCGGCCTCAAATTCACCCCTCCACTTT. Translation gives CASSPPASNSPLHF.

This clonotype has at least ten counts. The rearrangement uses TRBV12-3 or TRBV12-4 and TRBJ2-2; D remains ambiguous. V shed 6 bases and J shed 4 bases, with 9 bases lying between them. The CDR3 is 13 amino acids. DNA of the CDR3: TGTGCCAGCAGCCCACGGACCACCGGGGAGCTGTTTTTT. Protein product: CASSPRTTGELFF.

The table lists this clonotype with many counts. The CDR3 sequence: CASSLRGWGTDTQYF. CDR3 nucleotide sequence: TGTGCCAGCAGTTTACGGGGATGGGGCACAGATACGCAGTATTTT. The chain couples TRBV12-3 or TRBV12-4 to TRBJ2-3, with a tentative D call TRBD2 (5 bases). This CDR3 spans 15 amino acids. V was trimmed by 2 bases and J by 1 base, leaving 10 bases between them.

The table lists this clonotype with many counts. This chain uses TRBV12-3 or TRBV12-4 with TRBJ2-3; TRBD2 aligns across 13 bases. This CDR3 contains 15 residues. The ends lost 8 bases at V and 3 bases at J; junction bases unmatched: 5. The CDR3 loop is CASGGTSGTTDTQYF. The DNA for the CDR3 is TGTGCCAGCGGCGGGACTAGCGGGACGACAGATACGCAGTATTTT.

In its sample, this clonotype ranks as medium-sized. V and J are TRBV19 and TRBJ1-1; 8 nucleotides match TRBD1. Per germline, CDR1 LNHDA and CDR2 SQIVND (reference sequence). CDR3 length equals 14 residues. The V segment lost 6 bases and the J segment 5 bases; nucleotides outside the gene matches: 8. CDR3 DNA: TGTGCCAGTAGGGGCCAGGGGGCGGGGACTGAAGCTTTCTTT. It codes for CASRGQGAGTEAFF. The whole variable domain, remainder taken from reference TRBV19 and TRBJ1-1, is DGGITQSPKYLFRKEGQNVTLSCEQNLNHDAMYWYRQDPGQGLRLIYYSQIVNDFQKGDIAEGYSVSREKKESFPLTVTSAQKNPTAFYLCASRGQGAGTEAFFGQGTRLTVV.

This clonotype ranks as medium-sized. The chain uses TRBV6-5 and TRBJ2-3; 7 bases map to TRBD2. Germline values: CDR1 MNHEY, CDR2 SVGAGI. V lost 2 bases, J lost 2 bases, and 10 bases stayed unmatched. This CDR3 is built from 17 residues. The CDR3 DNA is TGTGCCAGCAGTTACGGGCTAGCGGCCGGGAACACAGATACGCAGTATTTT. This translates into CASSYGLAAGNTDTQYF.

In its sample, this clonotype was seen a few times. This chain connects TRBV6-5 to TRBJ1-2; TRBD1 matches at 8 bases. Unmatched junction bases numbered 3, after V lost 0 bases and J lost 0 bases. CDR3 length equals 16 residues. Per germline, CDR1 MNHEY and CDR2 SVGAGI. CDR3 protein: CASSYSGTGPNYGYTF. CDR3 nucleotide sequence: TGTGCCAGCAGTTACTCGGGGACAGGCCCTAACTATGGCTACACCTTC.

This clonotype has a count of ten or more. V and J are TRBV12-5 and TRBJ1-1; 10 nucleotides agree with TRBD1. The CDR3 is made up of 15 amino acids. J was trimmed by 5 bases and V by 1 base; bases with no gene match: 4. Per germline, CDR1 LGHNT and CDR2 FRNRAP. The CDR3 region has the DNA TGTGCTAGTGGTTTGGAGACAGGGGGCATGACTGAAGCTTTCTTT. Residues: CASGLETGGMTEAFF.

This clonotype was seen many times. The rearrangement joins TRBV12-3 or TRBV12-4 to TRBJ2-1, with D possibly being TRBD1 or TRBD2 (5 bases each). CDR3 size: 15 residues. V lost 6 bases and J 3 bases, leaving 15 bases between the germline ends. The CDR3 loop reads CASSWDPRGYNEQFF. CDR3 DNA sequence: TGTGCCAGCAGCTGGGACCCTCGTGGCTACAATGAGCAGTTCTTC.

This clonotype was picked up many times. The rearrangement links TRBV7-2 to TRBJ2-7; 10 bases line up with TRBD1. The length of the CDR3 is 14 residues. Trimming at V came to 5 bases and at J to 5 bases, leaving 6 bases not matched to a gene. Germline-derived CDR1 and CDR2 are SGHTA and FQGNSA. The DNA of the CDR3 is TGTGCCAGCAGCCCCTCGACAGGGGGCAACGAGCAGTACTTC. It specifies CASSPSTGGNEQYF. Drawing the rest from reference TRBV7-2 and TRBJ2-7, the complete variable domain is GAGVSQSPSNKVTEKGKDVELRCDPISGHTALYWYRQSLGQGLEFLIYFQGNSAPDKSGLPSDRFSAERTGGSVSTLTIQRTQQEDSAVYLCASSPSTGGNEQYFGPGTRLTVT.

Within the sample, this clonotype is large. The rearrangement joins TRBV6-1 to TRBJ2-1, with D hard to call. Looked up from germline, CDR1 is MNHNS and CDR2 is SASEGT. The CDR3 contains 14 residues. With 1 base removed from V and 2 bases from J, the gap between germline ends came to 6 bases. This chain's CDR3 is CASSEEGTYNEQFF. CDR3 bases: TGTGCCAGCAGTGAAGAGGGAACCTACAATGAGCAGTTCTTC.

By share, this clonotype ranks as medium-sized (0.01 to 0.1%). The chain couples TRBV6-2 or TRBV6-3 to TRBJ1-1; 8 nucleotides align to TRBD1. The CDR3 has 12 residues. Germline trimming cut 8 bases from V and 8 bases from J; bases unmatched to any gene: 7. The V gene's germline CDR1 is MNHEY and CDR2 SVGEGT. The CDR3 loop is CASGEQGGEAFF. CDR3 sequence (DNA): TGTGCCAGCGGAGAACAGGGGGGAGAAGCTTTCTTT.

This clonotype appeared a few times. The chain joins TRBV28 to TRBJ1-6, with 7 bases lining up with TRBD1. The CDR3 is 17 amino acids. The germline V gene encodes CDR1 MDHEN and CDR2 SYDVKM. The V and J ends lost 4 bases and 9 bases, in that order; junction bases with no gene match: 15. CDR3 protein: CASSSYLTTGVGSPLHF. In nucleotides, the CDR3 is TGTGCCAGCAGTTCCTACCTGACCACAGGGGTTGGTTCACCCCTCCACTTT.

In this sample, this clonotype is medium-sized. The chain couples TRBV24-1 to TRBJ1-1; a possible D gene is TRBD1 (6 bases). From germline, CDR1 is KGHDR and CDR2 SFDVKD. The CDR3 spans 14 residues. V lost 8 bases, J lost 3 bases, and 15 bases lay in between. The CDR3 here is CATTQGGADTEAFF. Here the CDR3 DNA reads TGTGCCACCACCCAAGGGGGAGCGGACACTGAAGCTTTCTTT.

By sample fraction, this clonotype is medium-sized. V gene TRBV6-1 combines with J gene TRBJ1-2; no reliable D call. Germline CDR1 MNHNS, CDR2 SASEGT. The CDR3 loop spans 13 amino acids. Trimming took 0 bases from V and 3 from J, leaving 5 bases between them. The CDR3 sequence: CASSEAPDYGYTF. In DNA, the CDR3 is TGTGCCAGCAGTGAAGCACCAGACTATGGCTACACCTTC.

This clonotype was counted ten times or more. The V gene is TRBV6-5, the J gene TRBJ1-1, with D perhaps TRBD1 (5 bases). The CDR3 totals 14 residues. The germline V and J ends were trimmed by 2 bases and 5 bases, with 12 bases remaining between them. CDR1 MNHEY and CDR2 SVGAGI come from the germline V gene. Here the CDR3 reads CASSYPQGGTEAFF. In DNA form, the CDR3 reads TGTGCCAGCAGTTACCCGCAGGGCGGGACTGAAGCTTTCTTT.

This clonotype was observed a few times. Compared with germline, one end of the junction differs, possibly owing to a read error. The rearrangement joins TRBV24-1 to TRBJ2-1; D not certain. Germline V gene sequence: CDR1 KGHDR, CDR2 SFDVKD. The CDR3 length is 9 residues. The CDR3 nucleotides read TGTGCCACCAGTGAACAGTGTCTCTTC. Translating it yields CATSEQCLF.

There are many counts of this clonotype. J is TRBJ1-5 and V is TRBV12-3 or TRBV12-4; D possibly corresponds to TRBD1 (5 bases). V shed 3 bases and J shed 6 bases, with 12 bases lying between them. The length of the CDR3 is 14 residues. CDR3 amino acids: CASSFLQAGQPQHF. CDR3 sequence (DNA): TGTGCCAGCAGTTTCTTACAGGCAGGTCAGCCCCAGCATTTT.

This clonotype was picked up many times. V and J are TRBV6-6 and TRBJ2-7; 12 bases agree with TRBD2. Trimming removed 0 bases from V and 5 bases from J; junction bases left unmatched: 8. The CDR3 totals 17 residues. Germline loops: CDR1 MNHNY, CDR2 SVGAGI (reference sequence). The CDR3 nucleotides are TGTGCCAGCAGTTACTCGATGGCTAGCGGGAGGGTCGACGAGCAGTACTTC. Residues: CASSYSMASGRVDEQYF.

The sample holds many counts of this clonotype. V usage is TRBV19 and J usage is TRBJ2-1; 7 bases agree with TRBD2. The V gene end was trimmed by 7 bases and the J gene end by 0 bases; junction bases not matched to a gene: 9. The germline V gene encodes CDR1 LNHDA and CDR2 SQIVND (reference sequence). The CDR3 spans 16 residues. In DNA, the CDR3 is TGTGCCAGTATGCTCGGGGCGGGGGTCTCCTACAATGAGCAGTTCTTC. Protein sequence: CASMLGAGVSYNEQFF.

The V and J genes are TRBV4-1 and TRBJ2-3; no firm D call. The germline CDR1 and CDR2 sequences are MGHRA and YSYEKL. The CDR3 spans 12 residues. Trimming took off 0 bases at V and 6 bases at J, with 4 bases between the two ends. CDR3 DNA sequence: TGCGCCAGCAGCCAAGATTACGATACGCAGTATTTT. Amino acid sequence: CASSQDYDTQYF.

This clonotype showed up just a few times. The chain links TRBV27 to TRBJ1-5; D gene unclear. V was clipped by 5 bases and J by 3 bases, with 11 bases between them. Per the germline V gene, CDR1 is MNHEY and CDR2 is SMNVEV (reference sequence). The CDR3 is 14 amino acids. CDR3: CASSNYHLNQPQHF. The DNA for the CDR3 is TGTGCCAGCAGTAACTATCACCTCAATCAGCCCCAGCATTTT.

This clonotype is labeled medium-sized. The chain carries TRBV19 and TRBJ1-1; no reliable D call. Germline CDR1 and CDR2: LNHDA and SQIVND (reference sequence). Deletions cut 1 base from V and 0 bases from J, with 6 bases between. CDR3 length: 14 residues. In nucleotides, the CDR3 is TGTGCCAGTAGTATAGGGCAGATGAACACTGAAGCTTTCTTT. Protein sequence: CASSIGQMNTEAFF.